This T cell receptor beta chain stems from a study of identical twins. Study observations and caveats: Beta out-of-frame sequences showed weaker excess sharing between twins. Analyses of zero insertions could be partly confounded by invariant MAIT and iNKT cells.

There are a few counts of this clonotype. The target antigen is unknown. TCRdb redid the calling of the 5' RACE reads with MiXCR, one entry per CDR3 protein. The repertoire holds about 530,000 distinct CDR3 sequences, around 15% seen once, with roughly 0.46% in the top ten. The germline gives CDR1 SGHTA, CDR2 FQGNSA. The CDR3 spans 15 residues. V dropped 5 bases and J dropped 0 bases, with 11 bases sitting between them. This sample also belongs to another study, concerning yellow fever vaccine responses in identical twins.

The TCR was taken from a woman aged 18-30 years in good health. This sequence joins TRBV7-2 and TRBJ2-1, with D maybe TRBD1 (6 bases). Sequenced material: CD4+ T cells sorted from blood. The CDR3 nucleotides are TGTGCCAGCAGCCCATCCAGGGGCTCCTACAATGAGCAGTTCTTC. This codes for CASSPSRGSYNEQFF.